A selection of T cell receptor beta chains follows, all from one sample in a study of blood T cell repertoires in COVID-19. The table came from immunoSEQ multiplex PCR; TCRdb's copy has only in-frame clones and leaves some out. In the table there are roughly 60,000 clones, 88% of which are singletons. The sequenced sample consisted of peripheral blood. The source of these receptors is a man aged 45-60 years with active COVID-19. Both conserved end residues are part of each CDR3. The D gene is left open where the match is weak. Not all rows give a size; the values are once, few, many and, for expanded clones, a class.

j_call v_call clone_size d_call cdr3_nt cdr3_aa
TRBJ1-5 TRBV19 . . TGTGCCAGTAGTAGCCCAGGGAGGGTTAGCAATCAGCCCCAGCATTTT CASSSPGRVSNQPQHF
TRBJ2-1 TRBV5-6 . TRBD2 TGTGCCAGCAGCAAGGGGACTAGCGGGGTCAATGAGCAGTTCTTC CASSKGTSGVNEQFF
TRBJ1-2 TRBV7-2 once . TGTGCCAGCAGCTTAAGGCCAACAGTTTCTTTTAACTATGGCTACACCTTC CASSLRPTVSFNYGYTF
TRBJ2-3 TRBV19 . . TGTGCCAGTAGTGCCTTGCGCGGGGCCTCTAGCACAGATACGCAGTATTTT CASSALRGASSTDTQYF
TRBJ1-6 TRBV11-2 . . TGTGCCAGCAGCTTAACTACTCGTAATTCACCCCTCCACTTT CASSLTTRNSPLHF
TRBJ2-3 TRBV12-3/TRBV12-4 . . TGTGCCAGCAGTTACAGGGCAGGGGATACGCAGTATTTT CASSYRAGDTQYF
TRBJ2-3 TRBV5-1 . TRBD2 TGCGCCAGCAGCTCCGGGACTAGCGGGGGGGTCCTCACAGATACGCAGTATTTT CASSSGTSGGVLTDTQYF
TRBJ1-4 TRBV7-2 . . TGTGCCAGCAGCTTAAATCCGGGAAATGAAAAACTGTTTTTT CASSLNPGNEKLFF
TRBJ2-1 TRBV5-1 . TRBD2 TGCGCCAGCAGTCTGCTGTCGTATAGCGGGCATGGGGATGAGCAGTTCTTC CASSLLSYSGHGDEQFF
TRBJ2-7 TRBV4-1 . TRBD1 TGCGCCAGCAGCCAGGGACAGGGGGCCTACGAGCAGTACTTC CASSQGQGAYEQYF
TRBJ1-1 TRBV18 . . TGTGCCAGCTCTCCCTCGCGCGGCACTGAAGCTTTCTTT CASSPSRGTEAFF
TRBJ2-3 TRBV4-2 . TRBD2 TGTGCCAGCAGCCCGTTGGAGCGGGGTAATGCAGATACGCAGTATTTT CASSPLERGNADTQYF
TRBJ1-2 TRBV27 . TRBD1 TGTGCCAGCAGTTCGGACAGGAGGGCCTATGGCTACACCTTC CASSSDRRAYGYTF
TRBJ2-1 TRBV9 . TRBD2 TGTGCCAGCAGCGTAGGTGCGGGGGAGTACAATGAGCAGTTCTTC CASSVGAGEYNEQFF
TRBJ2-1 TRBV3-1/TRBV3-2 . TRBD2 TGTGCCAGCAGCCTGGGACTAGCGGGGGTTAATGAGCAGTTCTTC CASSLGLAGVNEQFF
TRBJ1-6 TRBV6-5 . TRBD1 TGTGCCAGCAGTTACTCGACAGGGCAGGGTGGTTCACCCCTCCACTTT CASSYSTGQGGSPLHF
TRBJ2-7 TRBV10-2 . . TGCGCCAGCAGTGGGCCCTCTCCCGAGCAGTACTTC CASSGPSPEQYF
TRBJ2-7 TRBV5-1 . TRBD2 TGCGCCAGCAATCTAGCGGGGAGCTCCTACGAGCAGTACTTC CASNLAGSSYEQYF
TRBJ1-4 TRBV7-2 once . TGTGCCAGCAGCTTAGGCCCTGGAGGGGCGAATGAAAAACTGTTTTTT CASSLGPGGANEKLFF
TRBJ2-7 TRBV28 . . TGTGCCAGTACAACACAGGGACGGGAGCAGTACTTC CASTTQGREQYF
TRBJ2-6 TRBV7-2 . . TGTGCCAGCAGCTTATGGGGCCCTGGGGCCAACGTCCTGACTTTC CASSLWGPGANVLTF
TRBJ2-1 TRBV27 . TRBD1 TGTGCCAGCGGGGACAGGGGCTGGAGGGAAACCTACAATGAGCAGTTCTTC CASGDRGWRETYNEQFF
TRBJ1-1 TRBV12-3/TRBV12-4 . TRBD1 TGTGCCAGCAGTAGAATACAGGGGACTGAAGCTTTCTTT CASSRIQGTEAFF
TRBJ2-7 TRBV3-1/TRBV3-2 . . TGTGCCAGCAGCCTCCTCTACGAGCAGTACTTC CASSLLYEQYF
TRBJ2-7 TRBV4-1 . TRBD1 TGCGCCAGCAGCCAAGGGGGCCGGGGACAGGGTGTCCCCGAGCAGTACTTC CASSQGGRGQGVPEQYF
TRBJ2-3 TRBV7-2 . TRBD2 TGTGCCAGCAGCTTGGCTGCGGGGGGTACAGATACGCAGTATTTT CASSLAAGGTDTQYF
TRBJ2-1 TRBV27 once TRBD1 TGTGCCAGCAGTTTGGGGACAGGGGGCAATGAGCAGTTCTTC CASSLGTGGNEQFF
TRBJ1-5 TRBV6-2/TRBV6-3 . . TGTGCCAGCAGTTACCCCGAGGCCAGATATTATAGCAATCAGCCCCAGCATTTT CASSYPEARYYSNQPQHF
TRBJ2-7 TRBV6-6 . TRBD2 TGTGCCAGCAGTTACTCTCTAGCGGGGGACTACGAGCAGTACTTC CASSYSLAGDYEQYF
TRBJ1-5 TRBV29-1 . . TGCAGCGTTGTTCTGGGGGGGACTGGCAATCAGCCCCAGCATTTT CSVVLGGTGNQPQHF
TRBJ2-3 TRBV25-1 . TRBD2 TGTGCCAGCAGTGAAACACTAGCGGGAGGGGATACGCAGTATTTT CASSETLAGGDTQYF
TRBJ1-5 TRBV3-1/TRBV3-2 . . TGTGCCAGCAGCCCAGACCCATATCAGCCCCAGCATTTT CASSPDPYQPQHF
TRBJ1-6 TRBV4-1 few . TGCGCCAGCAGCCAAACATTTCGGGGTGGGTCACCCCTCCACTTT CASSQTFRGGSPLHF